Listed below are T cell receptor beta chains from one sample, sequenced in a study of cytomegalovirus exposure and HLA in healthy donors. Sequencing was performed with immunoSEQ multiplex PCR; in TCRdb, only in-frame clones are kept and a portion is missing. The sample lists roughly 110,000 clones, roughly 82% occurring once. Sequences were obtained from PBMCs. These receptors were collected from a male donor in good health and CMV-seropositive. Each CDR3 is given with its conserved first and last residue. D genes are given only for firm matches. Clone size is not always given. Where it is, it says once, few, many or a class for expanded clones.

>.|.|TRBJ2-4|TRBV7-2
CASSLAGRVQGLAKNIQYF
TGTGCCAGCAGCTTAGCGGGAAGGGTACAGGGCCTAGCCAAAAACATTCAGTACTTC
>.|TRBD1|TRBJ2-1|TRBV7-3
CASSSGQSSYNEQFF
TGTGCCAGCAGCTCGGGACAGAGCTCCTACAATGAGCAGTTCTTC
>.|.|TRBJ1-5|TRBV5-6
CASSLGAGHANSNQPQNF
TGTGCCAGCAGCTTGGGGGCGGGGCACGCGAATAGCAATCAGCCCCAGAATTTT
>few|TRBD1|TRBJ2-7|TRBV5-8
CASSAGQGSTGWPFYEQYF
TGTGCCAGCAGCGCGGGACAGGGCTCCACCGGCTGGCCTTTTTACGAGCAGTACTTC
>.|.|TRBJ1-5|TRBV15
CATSRDSGENQPQHF
TGTGCCACCAGCAGAGATTCAGGGGAAAATCAGCCCCAGCATTTT
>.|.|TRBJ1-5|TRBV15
CATSRGGGTQPQHF
TGTGCCACCAGCAGAGGAGGCGGGACTCAGCCCCAGCATTTT
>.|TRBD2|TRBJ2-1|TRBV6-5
CASSYMVAGGNEQFF
TGTGCCAGCAGTTACATGGTAGCGGGAGGCAATGAGCAGTTCTTC
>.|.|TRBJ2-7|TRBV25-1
CASSPFPSYEQYF
TGTGCCAGCAGTCCGTTCCCGTCTTACGAGCAGTACTTC
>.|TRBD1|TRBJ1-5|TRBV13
CASSLGHRPQGAGQPQHF
TGTGCCAGCAGCTTAGGCCACCGCCCACAGGGGGCTGGACAGCCCCAGCATTTT
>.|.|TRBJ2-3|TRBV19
CASRDSTTDTQYF
TGTGCCAGTCGGGACTCCACCACAGATACGCAGTATTTT
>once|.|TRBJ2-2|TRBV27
CASSRGSGELFF
TGTGCCAGCAGTAGGGGGTCCGGGGAGCTGTTTTTT
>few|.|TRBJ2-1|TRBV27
CASSYESAGNEQFF
TGTGCCAGCTCCTACGAGTCCGCCGGGAATGAGCAGTTCTTC
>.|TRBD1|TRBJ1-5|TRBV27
CASSIGTATQPQHF
TGTGCCAGCAGCATCGGGACAGCAACTCAGCCCCAGCATTTT
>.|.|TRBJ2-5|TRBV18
CASSPQETQYF
TGTGCCAGCTCTCCTCAAGAGACCCAGTACTTC
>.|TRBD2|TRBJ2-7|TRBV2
CASSEGGGRTYEQYF
TGTGCCAGCAGTGAAGGGGGCGGGAGGACCTACGAGCAGTACTTC
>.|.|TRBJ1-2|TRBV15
CATSKVLVGGYTF
TGTGCCACCAGCAAGGTTTTGGTCGGGGGCTACACCTTC
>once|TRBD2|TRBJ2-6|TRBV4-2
CASSQDPSLAGHSGANVLTF
TGTGCCAGCAGCCAAGATCCAAGTCTAGCGGGACACTCTGGGGCCAACGTCCTGACTTTC
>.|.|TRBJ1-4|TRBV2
CASNMGNRGEKLFF
TGTGCCAGCAACATGGGGAACCGCGGGGAAAAACTGTTTTTT
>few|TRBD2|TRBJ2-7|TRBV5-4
CASSPAGLAGAPSSYEQYF
TGTGCCAGCAGCCCGGCGGGACTAGCGGGGGCCCCGAGCTCCTACGAGCAGTACTTC
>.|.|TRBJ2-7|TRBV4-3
CASSQDSTSYEQYF
TGCGCCAGCAGCCAAGATTCCACTTCCTACGAGCAGTACTTC
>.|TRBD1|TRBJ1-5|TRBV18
CASSPDRGLGYSNQPQHF
TGTGCCAGCTCACCAGACAGGGGATTGGGGTATAGCAATCAGCCCCAGCATTTT
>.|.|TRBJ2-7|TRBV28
CASSFQDSRFF
TGTGCCAGCAGTTTCCAGGACTCGAGGTTCTTC
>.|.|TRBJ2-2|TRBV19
CASSPSQGGELFF
TGTGCCAGTAGTCCATCACAGGGCGGGGAGCTGTTTTTT